This T cell receptor beta chain was found in a study of blood T cells in healthy people across ages. The CDR3 spans 15 residues. Trimming took 5 bases from V and 5 from J; bases not matched to a gene: 11. The second PCR ran about 6 to 11 cycles with a sample-barcoded 5' primer and J-beta primers. TCRdb itself ran the 5' RACE reads through MiXCR, one entry per CDR3 protein. The sample has more than 550,000 distinct CDR3 sequences; about 20% are singletons. This sequence joins TRBV12-3 or TRBV12-4 and TRBJ2-7; TRBD2 agrees at 8 bases. This TCR was recovered from a man between 65 and 85 years old in good health. The sample was blood. The CDR3 region is CASSLSGVGRNEQYF. In DNA form, the CDR3 reads TGTGCCAGCAGTCTTAGCGGGGTAGGACGAAACGAGCAGTACTTC.